These T cell receptor beta chains were read from a single sample in a study of T-cell memory formation after mild COVID-19. TCRdb passed the 5' RACE reads through MiXCR, listing each CDR3 protein once. The table lists approximately 390,000 distinct CDR3 sequences, roughly 15% of them singletons. Source material: PBMCs or a T cell subset sorted from them (not recorded which). The origin of the receptors is a man aged 18 to 29 who had mild COVID-19 (a few samples of this study predate the infection). Cell type and time point are not known. The CDR3 runs from the conserved cysteine through the conserved F or W. D genes are given only for firm matches. Where a row states a size, it is once, few, many or the class of an expanded clone; other rows omit it.

TRBD2	TRBJ2-3	TRBV24-1	few	TGTGCCACCAGTAGGGGACTAGCAGATACGCAGTATTTT	CATSRGLADTQYF
NA	TRBJ1-4	TRBV9	NA	TGTGCCAGCAGCGTAGCCCGGGGAACTAATGAAAAACTGTTTTTT	CASSVARGTNEKLFF
NA	TRBJ1-5	TRBV2	NA	TGTGCCAGCAGTTCTTACTCAGATAGCAATCAGCCCCAGCATTTT	CASSSYSDSNQPQHF
TRBD2	TRBJ2-1	TRBV12-3/TRBV12-4	few	TGTGCCAGCAGTTTGGAGGCGGGGGGCGATGAGCAGTTCTTC	CASSLEAGGDEQFF
TRBD2	TRBJ2-7	TRBV4-3	NA	TGCGCCAGCAGCCCGACCGGGACTAGCGCGAGACAGTACTTC	CASSPTGTSARQYF
NA	TRBJ2-7	TRBV4-1	NA	TGCGCCAGCAGCCAAGACGTTACGGGTTACTACGAGCAGTACTTC	CASSQDVTGYYEQYF
NA	TRBJ1-1	TRBV10-3	NA	TGTGCCATCAGTGAGGCAGCAAGTATTGCTTTCTTT	CAISEAASIAFF
TRBD1	TRBJ2-1	TRBV20-1	few	TGCAGTGCAGCCAGGGGGTCCTCCTACAATGAGCAGTTCTTC	CSAARGSSYNEQFF
NA	TRBJ2-3	TRBV6-5	many	TGTGCCAGCAGCACCAAGGACAGCACAGATACGCAGTATTTT	CASSTKDSTDTQYF
TRBD2	TRBJ2-5	TRBV20-1	NA	TGCAGTACGGGAACCGGGACTAGGGAGACCCAGTACTTC	CSTGTGTRETQYF
NA	TRBJ1-1	TRBV20-1	few	TGCAGTGCCCCGACTATCACGGGATGGGGGACTGAAGCTTTCTTT	CSAPTITGWGTEAFF
NA	TRBJ1-6	TRBV7-2	few	TGTGCCAGCAGCCTCCATGGGGGGGACCGTAATTCACCCCTCCACTTT	CASSLHGGDRNSPLHF
NA	TRBJ1-4	TRBV20-1	few	TGCAGTGCTAGAGACGCCCTTAATGAAAAACTGTTTTTT	CSARDALNEKLFF
NA	TRBJ2-5	TRBV5-1	many	TGCGCCAGCAGTTTGCCTCCTAAACAGACCCAGTACTTC	CASSLPPKQTQYF
NA	TRBJ1-2	TRBV6-5	NA	TGTGCCAGCTCACGCCAACCTGGGACACCCTATGGCTACACCTTC	CASSRQPGTPYGYTF
NA	TRBJ1-3	TRBV5-1	few	TGCGCCAGCAGCTTGGTTGGGGGGCCCGGAAACACCATATATTTT	CASSLVGGPGNTIYF
NA	TRBJ2-5	TRBV11-3	few	TGTGCCAGCAGCTTAGGGGCTAAGGGGGATACCCAGTACTTC	CASSLGAKGDTQYF
NA	TRBJ2-7	TRBV3-1	NA	TGTGCCAGCAGTCACTATGGGGGGACGGACGAAAAGGTGAAGTACTTC	CASSHYGGTDEKVKYF
NA	TRBJ2-1	TRBV15	NA	TGTGCCACCAGCAGAGATATCGAGCCTCCGCAGTTCTTC	CATSRDIEPPQFF
TRBD1	TRBJ1-2	TRBV20-1	NA	TGCAGTGCTGTACACAGGGGGCAAAACTATGGCTACACCTTC	CSAVHRGQNYGYTF
TRBD1	TRBJ2-7	TRBV5-1	few	TGCGCCAGCAGCTTCAGACAGGGTACCGACGAGCAGTACTTC	CASSFRQGTDEQYF
NA	TRBJ2-1	TRBV7-6	few	TGTGCCAGCAGCTTATTAACCGGGGGCCCATGGGATGAGCAGTTCTTC	CASSLLTGGPWDEQFF
NA	TRBJ1-2	TRBV13	few	TGTGCCAGCAGCTTTGGCAGTGGTTATGGCTACACCTTC	CASSFGSGYGYTF
NA	TRBJ1-2	TRBV28	few	TGTGCCAGCAGCCAAGCCGCCAATGGCTACACCTTC	CASSQAANGYTF
TRBD2	TRBJ2-2	TRBV15	NA	TGTGCCACCAGCAGAGATGGTGTTCGGGGGGCCGGGGAGCTGTTTTTT	CATSRDGVRGAGELFF
NA	TRBJ1-1	TRBV12-3/TRBV12-4	NA	TGTGCCAGCAGTTGGGTAACAGGGAACACTGAAGCTTTCTTT	CASSWVTGNTEAFF
NA	TRBJ1-5	TRBV6-2/TRBV6-3	NA	TGTGCCAGCAGTCGGGGATGGGATCAGCCCCAGCATTTT	CASSRGWDQPQHF
TRBD1	TRBJ2-1	TRBV5-1	NA	TGCGCCAGCAGCTTGTTCAGGGGGCAAATGAATGAGCAGTTCTTC	CASSLFRGQMNEQFF
NA	TRBJ1-2	TRBV6-2/TRBV6-3	few	TGTGCCAGCAGTTACGTCAGGGAGTATGGCTACACCTTC	CASSYVREYGYTF
NA	TRBJ2-3	TRBV2	NA	TGTGCCAGCAGTGGTGGGAATAAAGATACGCAGTATTTT	CASSGGNKDTQYF
NA	TRBJ1-4	TRBV21-1	NA	TGTGCCAGCAGCTTTGCCGGGACAGGGGGCAACGGTAATGAAAAACTGTTTTTT	CASSFAGTGGNGNEKLFF
NA	TRBJ2-3	TRBV2	NA	TGTGCCAGCAGTGCGGACTCTAGCACAGATACGCAGTATTTT	CASSADSSTDTQYF
TRBD1	TRBJ1-2	TRBV5-1	few	TGCGCCAGCAGCTGGAGAGGACAGGACTATGGCTACACCTTC	CASSWRGQDYGYTF
NA	TRBJ1-2	TRBV5-1	few	TGCGCCAGCAGCACAGACAGTTCCTATGGCTACACCTTC	CASSTDSSYGYTF
NA	TRBJ2-5	TRBV5-1	NA	TGCGCCAGCAGCTTGTGGGTCGGGGAGACCCAGTACTTC	CASSLWVGETQYF
NA	TRBJ1-2	TRBV5-1	NA	TGCGCCAGCAGCCCCTCAGGACTGCTCTATGGCTACACCTTC	CASSPSGLLYGYTF
NA	TRBJ2-3	TRBV4-3	few	TGCGCCAGCAGCCGCAGGGGCCTGTCAGATACGCAGTATTTT	CASSRRGLSDTQYF
NA	TRBJ2-5	TRBV12-3/TRBV12-4	many	TGTGCCAGCAAGAGGGGGGGGAACCAAGAGACCCAGTACTTC	CASKRGGNQETQYF
NA	TRBJ1-4	TRBV4-1	NA	TGCGCCAGCAGCCGTCAACAGGAACCTGAAAAACTGTTTTTT	CASSRQQEPEKLFF
NA	TRBJ2-1	TRBV7-2	many	TGTGCCAGCAGCTTAGGATCGAGCTCCTACAATGAGCAGTTCTTC	CASSLGSSSYNEQFF
NA	TRBJ2-2	TRBV7-9	few	TGTGCCAGCAGCTTAGCGCTCGTGGGCGCGACCGGGGAGCTGTTTTTT	CASSLALVGATGELFF
NA	TRBJ1-1	TRBV29-1	NA	TGCAGCGTTGTAGGCCGATTGAACACTGAAGCTTTCTTT	CSVVGRLNTEAFF
TRBD2	TRBJ2-3	TRBV7-2	few	TGTGCCAGCAGCTTAGTCACCGTAGCGGGGCGGTTCCTAGATACGCAGTATTTT	CASSLVTVAGRFLDTQYF
TRBD1	TRBJ1-6	TRBV12-3/TRBV12-4	NA	TGTGCCAGCAGCCTCAGGGGGCCGAATTCACCCCTCCACTTT	CASSLRGPNSPLHF
NA	TRBJ1-5	TRBV4-1	few	TGCGCCAGCAGCCAAGGTGGCGTGGGCGGTGAGCCCCAGCATTTT	CASSQGGVGGEPQHF